Sequencing of this T cell receptor beta chain was carried out in a study of blood T cell repertoires in COVID-19. Study-wide background: Some COVID-19 samples were acute and others convalescent; all came from the United States, Italy and Spain.

Measured with immunoSEQ multiplex PCR; TCRdb has only the in-frame clones, and not every one. This sample has fewer than 200,000 clones, with 74% found just once. CDR3 length: 16 residues. The V and J ends lost 3 bases and 3 bases, in that order; junction bases with no gene match: 9. Per germline, CDR1 SGDLS and CDR2 YYNGEE. This clone appeared a few times. V usage is TRBV9 and J usage is TRBJ2-1; 7 bases match TRBD2. This clonotype was sampled from a woman over 75 with acute or convalescent COVID-19. Sequenced: peripheral blood. The DNA of the CDR3 is TGTGCCAGCAGCGGAACTGGGGCGGGGGACTACAATGAGCAGTTCTTC. As protein: CASSGTGAGDYNEQFF.